In its sample, the clone carrying this T cell receptor beta chain was seen a few times. The data originate from a study of T cell repertoires in cytomegalovirus infection. The CDR3 sequence is 17 residues long. Germline CDR1 reads DFQATT; CDR2 reads SNEGSKA (reference sequence). V lost 0 bases, J lost 2 bases, and 8 bases stayed unmatched. TCRdb reprocessed the reads via MiXCR and lists one record per CDR3 protein. Among fewer than 200,000 distinct CDR3 sequences, 13% to 15% were seen once, and the ten largest hold 25% to 30%. The clonotype comes from a human donor in good health (CMV status not recorded). Some clones in this sample may be carry-over from other donors' samples. The chain joins TRBV20-1 to TRBJ2-1; 9 bases align to TRBD2. Sequencing used PBMCs. CDR3 bases: TGCAGTGCTAGAGATCGGGCGGGCGGGAGGGCCTACAATGAGCAGTTCTTC. Protein: CSARDRAGGRAYNEQFF.